This T cell receptor beta chain was captured by sequencing in a study of T-cell memory formation after mild COVID-19. This clonotype showed up just a few times. TCRdb called the 5' RACE reads again in MiXCR, with one record for every CDR3 protein. The top ten clones hold about 12% of a sample with roughly 480,000 distinct CDR3 sequences, roughly 25% of them seen once. Germline V gene lookup returns CDR1 SGHTA and CDR2 FQGNSA. The V gene end was trimmed by 6 bases and the J gene end by 2 bases; junction bases not matched to a gene: 3. The CDR3 runs to 14 residues. Sequencing input: PBMCs or a T cell subset sorted from them (not recorded which). The chain joins TRBV7-2 to TRBJ2-1, with TRBD2 matching over 8 bases. This sequence was found in an adult woman who had mild COVID-19 (a few samples of this study predate the infection). Cell type and time point are not known. DNA of the CDR3: TGTGCCAGCAGAGCTAGCGGGCCCTACAATGAGCAGTTCTTC. Translation: CASRASGPYNEQFF.